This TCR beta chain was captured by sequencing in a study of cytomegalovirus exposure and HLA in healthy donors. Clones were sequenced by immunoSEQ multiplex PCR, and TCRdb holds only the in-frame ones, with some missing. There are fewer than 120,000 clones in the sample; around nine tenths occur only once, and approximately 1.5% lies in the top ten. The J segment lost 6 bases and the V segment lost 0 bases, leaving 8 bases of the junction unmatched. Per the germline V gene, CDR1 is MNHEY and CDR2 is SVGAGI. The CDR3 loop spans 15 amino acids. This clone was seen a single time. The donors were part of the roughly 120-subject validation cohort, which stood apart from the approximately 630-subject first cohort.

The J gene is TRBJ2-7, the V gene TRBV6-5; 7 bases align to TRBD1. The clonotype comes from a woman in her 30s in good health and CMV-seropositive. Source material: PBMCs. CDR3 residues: CASSYSGTVRSEQYF. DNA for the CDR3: TGTGCCAGCAGTTACTCGGGGACAGTCCGGAGCGAGCAGTACTTC.